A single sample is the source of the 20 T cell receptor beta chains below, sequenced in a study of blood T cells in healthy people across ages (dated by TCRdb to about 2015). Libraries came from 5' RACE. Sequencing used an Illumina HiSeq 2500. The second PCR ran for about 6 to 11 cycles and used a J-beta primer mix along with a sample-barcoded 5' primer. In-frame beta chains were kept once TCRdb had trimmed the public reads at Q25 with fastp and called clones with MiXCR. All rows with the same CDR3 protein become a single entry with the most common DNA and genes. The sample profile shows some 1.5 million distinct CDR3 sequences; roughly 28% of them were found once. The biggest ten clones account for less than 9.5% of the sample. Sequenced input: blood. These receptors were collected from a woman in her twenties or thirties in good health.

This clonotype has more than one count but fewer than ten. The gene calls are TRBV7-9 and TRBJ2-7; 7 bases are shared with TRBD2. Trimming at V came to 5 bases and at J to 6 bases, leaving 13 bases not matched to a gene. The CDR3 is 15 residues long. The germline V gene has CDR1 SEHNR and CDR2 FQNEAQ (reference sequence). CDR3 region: CASSPAGGGPPEQYF. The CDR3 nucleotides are TGTGCCAGCAGCCCCGCTGGGGGAGGGCCCCCCGAGCAGTACTTC.

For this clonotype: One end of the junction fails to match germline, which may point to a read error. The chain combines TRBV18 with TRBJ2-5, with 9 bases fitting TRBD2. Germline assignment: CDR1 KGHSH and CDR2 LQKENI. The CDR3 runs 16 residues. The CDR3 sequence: CARSPTAGGYQETQYF. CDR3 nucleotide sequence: TGTGCCCGCTCACCAACGGCGGGGGGGTACCAAGAGACCCAGTACTTC.

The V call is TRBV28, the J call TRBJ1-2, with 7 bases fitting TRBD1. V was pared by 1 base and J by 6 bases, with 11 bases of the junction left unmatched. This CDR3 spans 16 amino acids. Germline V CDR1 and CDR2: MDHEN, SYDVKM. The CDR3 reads CASSLSRGRGPHGYTF. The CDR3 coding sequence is TGTGCCAGCAGTTTATCAAGGGGGCGCGGGCCCCATGGCTACACCTTC.

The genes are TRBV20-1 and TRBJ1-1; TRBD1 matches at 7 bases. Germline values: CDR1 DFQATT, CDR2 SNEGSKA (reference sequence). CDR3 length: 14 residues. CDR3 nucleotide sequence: TGCAGCGCCATACCAGACAGGGTTAACACTGAAGCTTTCTTT. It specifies CSAIPDRVNTEAFF.

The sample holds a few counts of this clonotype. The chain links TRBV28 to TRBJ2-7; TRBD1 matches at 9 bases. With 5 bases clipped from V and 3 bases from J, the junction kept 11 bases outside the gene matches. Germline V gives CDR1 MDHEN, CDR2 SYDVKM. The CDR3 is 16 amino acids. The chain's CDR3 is CASSPPGTGRGYEQYF. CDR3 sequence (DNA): TGTGCCAGCAGTCCCCCCGGGACAGGGCGTGGCTACGAGCAGTACTTC.

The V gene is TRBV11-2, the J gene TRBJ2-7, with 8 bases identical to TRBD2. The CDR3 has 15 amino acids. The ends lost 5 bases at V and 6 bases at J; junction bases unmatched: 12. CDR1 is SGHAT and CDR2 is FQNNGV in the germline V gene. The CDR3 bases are TGTGCCAGCAGCCTGTGGGGAGCGGGAGAAGTCGAGCAGTACTTC. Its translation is CASSLWGAGEVEQYF.

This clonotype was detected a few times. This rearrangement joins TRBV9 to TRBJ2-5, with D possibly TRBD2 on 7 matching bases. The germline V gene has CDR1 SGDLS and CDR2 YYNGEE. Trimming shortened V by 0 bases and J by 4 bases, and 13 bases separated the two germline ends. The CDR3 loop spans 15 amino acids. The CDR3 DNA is TGTGCCAGCAGCGTAGAAGGGGGGGGATTAGAGACCCAGTACTTC. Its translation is CASSVEGGGLETQYF.

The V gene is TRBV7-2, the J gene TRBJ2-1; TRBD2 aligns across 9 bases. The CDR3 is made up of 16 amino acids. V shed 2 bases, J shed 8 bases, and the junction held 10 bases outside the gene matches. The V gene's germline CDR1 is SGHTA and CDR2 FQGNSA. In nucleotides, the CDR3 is TGTGCCAGCAGCTTAAGCGGGACTAGCAGGGGCCATGAGCAGTTCTTC. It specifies CASSLSGTSRGHEQFF.

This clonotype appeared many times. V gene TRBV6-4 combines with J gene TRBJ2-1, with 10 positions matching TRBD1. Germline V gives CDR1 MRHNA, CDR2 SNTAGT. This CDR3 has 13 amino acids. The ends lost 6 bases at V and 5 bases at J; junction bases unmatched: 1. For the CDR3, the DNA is TGTGCCAGCAGAGGACAGGGGGACAATGAGCAGTTCTTC. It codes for CASRGQGDNEQFF.

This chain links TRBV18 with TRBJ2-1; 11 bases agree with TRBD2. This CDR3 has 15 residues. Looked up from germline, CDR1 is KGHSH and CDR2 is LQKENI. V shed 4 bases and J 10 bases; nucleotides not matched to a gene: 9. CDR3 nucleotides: TGTGCCAGCTCACGAGCGGGACTAGCGGAGCCAGAGCAGTTCTTC. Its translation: CASSRAGLAEPEQFF. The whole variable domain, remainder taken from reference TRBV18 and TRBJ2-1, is NAGVMQNPRHLVRRRGQEARLRCSPMKGHSHVYWYRQLPEEGLKFMVYLQKENIIDESGMPKERFSAEFPKEGPSILRIQQVVRGDSAAYFCASSRAGLAEPEQFFGPGTRLTVL.

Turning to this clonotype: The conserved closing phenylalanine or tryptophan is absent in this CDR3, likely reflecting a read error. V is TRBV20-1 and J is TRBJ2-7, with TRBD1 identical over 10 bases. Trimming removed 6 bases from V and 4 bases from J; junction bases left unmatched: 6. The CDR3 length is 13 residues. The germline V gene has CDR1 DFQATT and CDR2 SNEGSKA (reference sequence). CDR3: CSALRDRGYEQYS. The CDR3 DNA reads TGCAGTGCACTCCGGGACAGGGGATACGAGCAGTACTCC.

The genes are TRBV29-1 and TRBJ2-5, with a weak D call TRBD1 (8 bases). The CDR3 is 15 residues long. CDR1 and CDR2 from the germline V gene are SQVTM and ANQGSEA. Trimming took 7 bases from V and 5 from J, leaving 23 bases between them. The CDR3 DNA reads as TGCAGCGGCCTCCCTACACAGGGGGGGGGGGAGACCCAGTACTTC. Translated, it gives CSGLPTQGGGETQYF.

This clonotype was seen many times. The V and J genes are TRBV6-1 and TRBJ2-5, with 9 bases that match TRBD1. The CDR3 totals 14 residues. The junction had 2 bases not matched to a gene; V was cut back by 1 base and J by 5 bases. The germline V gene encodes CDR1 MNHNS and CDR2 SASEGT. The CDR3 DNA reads TGTGCCAGCAGTGAAGGTGGGACAGGGGAGACCCAGTACTTC. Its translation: CASSEGGTGETQYF.

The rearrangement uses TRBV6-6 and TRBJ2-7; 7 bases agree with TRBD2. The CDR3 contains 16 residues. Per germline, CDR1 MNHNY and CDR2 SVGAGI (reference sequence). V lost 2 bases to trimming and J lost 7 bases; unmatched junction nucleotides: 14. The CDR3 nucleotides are TGTGCCAGCAGTTACCGTGAAGTAGGCCCGGGAGGAGAGCAGTACTTC. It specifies CASSYREVGPGGEQYF.

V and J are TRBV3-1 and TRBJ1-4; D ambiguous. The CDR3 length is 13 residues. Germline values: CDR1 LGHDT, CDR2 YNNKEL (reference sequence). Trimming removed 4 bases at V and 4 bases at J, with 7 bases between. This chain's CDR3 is CASSPVLNEKLFF. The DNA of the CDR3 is TGTGCCAGCAGCCCTGTTCTTAATGAAAAACTGTTTTTT.

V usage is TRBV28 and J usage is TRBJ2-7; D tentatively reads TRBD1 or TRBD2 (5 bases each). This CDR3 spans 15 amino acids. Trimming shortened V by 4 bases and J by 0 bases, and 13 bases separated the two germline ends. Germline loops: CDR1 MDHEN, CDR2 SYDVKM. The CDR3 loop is CASSSTGTVSYEQYF. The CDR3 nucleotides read TGTGCCAGCAGTTCTACCGGGACGGTCTCCTACGAGCAGTACTTC.

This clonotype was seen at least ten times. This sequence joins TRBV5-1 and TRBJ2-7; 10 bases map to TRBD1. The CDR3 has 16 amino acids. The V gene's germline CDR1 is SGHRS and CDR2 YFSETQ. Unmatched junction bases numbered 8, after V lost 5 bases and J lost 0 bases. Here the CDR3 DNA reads TGCGCCAGCAGACGCGACAGGGGGCAAGGCTCCTACGAGCAGTACTTC. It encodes CASRRDRGQGSYEQYF.

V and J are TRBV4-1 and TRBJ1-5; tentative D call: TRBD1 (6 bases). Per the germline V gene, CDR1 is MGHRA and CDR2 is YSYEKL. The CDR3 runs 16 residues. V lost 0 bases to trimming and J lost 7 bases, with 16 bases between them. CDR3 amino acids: CASSQDSGGAVQPQHF. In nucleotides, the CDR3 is TGCGCCAGCAGCCAAGATTCTGGGGGCGCAGTCCAGCCCCAGCATTTT.

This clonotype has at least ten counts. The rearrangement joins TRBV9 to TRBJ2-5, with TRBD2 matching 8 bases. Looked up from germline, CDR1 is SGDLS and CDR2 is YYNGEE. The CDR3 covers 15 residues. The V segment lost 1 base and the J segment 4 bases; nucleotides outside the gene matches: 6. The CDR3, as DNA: TGTGCCAGCAGCGTACAAACGGGGGGGTTAGAGACCCAGTACTTC. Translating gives CASSVQTGGLETQYF.

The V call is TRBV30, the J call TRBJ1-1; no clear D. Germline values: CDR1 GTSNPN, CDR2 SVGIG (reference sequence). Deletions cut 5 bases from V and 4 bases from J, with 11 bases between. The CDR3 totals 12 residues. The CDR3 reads CAWARLPTEAFF. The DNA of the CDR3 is TGTGCCTGGGCGCGCTTGCCCACTGAAGCTTTCTTT.